This entry features one T cell receptor beta chain sequence. Germline CDR1 and CDR2: SQVTM and ANQGSEA. The V end was cut by 8 bases, the J end by 8 bases, with 19 bases between. This CDR3 comprises 14 residues. This record belongs to a study of CD8 T cells in Susac syndrome. Random hexamers served to reverse transcribe roughly 0.5 to 1 ug RNA. Across 54 Vbeta and 13 Jbeta, immunoSEQ multiplex PCR amplified TCR beta CDR3. TCRdb reprocessed the immunoSEQ multiplex PCR reads with MiXCR, giving one entry per CDR3 protein. The sample has 180,000 or so distinct CDR3 sequences, around 94% seen once. CD8+ and CD4+ T cells circulating in blood were sequenced for TCR beta.

This chain joins TRBV29-1 and TRBJ1-6, with unresolved D. The sequence was collected from a human donor in good health. Sequencing was performed on CD4+ T cells from PBMCs. Written as DNA, the CDR3 is TGCAGCTACCGGTTCGGGAAGGAGCATTCACCCCTCCACTTT. Its protein is CSYRFGKEHSPLHF.